The source of this T cell receptor beta chain is a study of blood T cell repertoires in COVID-19 (dated by TCRdb to 2018 to 2021). About the study as a whole: Samples covering the acute and convalescent phases of COVID-19 were provided by collaborators in the United States, Italy and Spain. Where HLA class I and class II types were available, the types were taken from metadata supplied by the sample provider, not from assay-based typing. Deeply sampled blood TCRbeta repertoires from subjects exposed to, actively infected with, or recovered from COVID-19 were included in the dataset. The material from the prospective study consisted of cDNA or gDNA derived from T cells, B-cell-depleted T cells, or PBMCs. Sample metadata almost always included a de-identified subject ID, COVID-19 status, age in years and sex. The samples were drawn from two sources: the first 160 participants of the ongoing ImmuneRACE study, and approximately 1,300 subjects contributed by 6 global collaborators. A freely available public database, intended as a resource for researchers studying the immune response to SARS-CoV-2, is where the repertoires were released. Points the paper makes about the study in general: The quantity of clinical and demographic metadata differed by source and by participant and was supplied without curation.

With regard to this clone: No antigen is known for it. No much larger clonotype is one base removed from it; base qualities were not supplied.

The germline V gene supplies CDR1 SGHTA and CDR2 FQGNSA. Its CDR3 holds 13 amino acids, cysteine through phenylalanine. The entry retains the CDR3 DNA only, 39 bases that are in frame from base 1. V and J lose 6 bases and 5 bases, and a span of 13 bases separates them. TCRbeta CDR3 regions were amplified from genomic DNA using the immunoSEQ Assay, a bias-controlled multiplex PCR. Per the source publication's procedure: Nucleated cell counts per sample were estimated from amplification of reference gene primers within the assay. To quantify the absolute abundance of each unique TCRbeta CDR3 rearrangement, sequence reads were collapsed and filtered. For each sample, productive Simpson clonality was calculated by taking the square root of Simpson's diversity index across productive rearrangements. Drawn from immuneACCESS, this table holds only the in-frame rearrangements with V and J called that TCRdb kept. Clones are partly lost; checked studies trace under half to an unresolved V gene and leave the rest unexplained. Clone size and V and J calls were adopted from that table, with D and trimming inferred from the DNA. In all, the sample holds approximately 240,000 clones, and around 84% of those were seen once. The top ten constitute over 15% of the sample.

Whole blood was collected in K2EDTA tubes by collaborating institutions according to the institutions' own protocols. For TCRbeta analysis, collaborator samples were shipped as frozen whole blood, as isolated PBMCs, or as DNA extracted from either sample type. This TCR was sampled from an elderly woman with active or convalescent COVID-19. Recombination connected TRBV7-2 to TRBJ2-5; the best D guess is TRBD1, with 6 bases matching. The material sequenced was peripheral blood. The nucleotide sequence reads TGTGCCAGCAGACAACAGGGCCGGGAGACCCAGTACTTC. Its protein product is CASRQQGRETQYF.